The 20 T cell receptor beta chains given below trace back to one sample, sequenced in a study of blood T cell repertoires in COVID-19 (dated by TCRdb to about 2020). The library was generated by the immunoSEQ multiplex PCR assay. The immuneACCESS repertoire file appears here via TCRdb, limited to in-frame rearrangements. These files lack a portion of the clones; in checked studies, under half of the deficit traces to unresolved V genes, and the cause of the others is not known. For this sample the table gives approximately 280,000 clones, of which approximately 89% were detected only once. The ten largest account for around 1.9% of the sample. The sample consisted of PBMCs or T cells enriched from blood (not recorded which). Every receptor here comes from a woman aged 60-75 years who had recovered from COVID-19.

This clone was detected only a few times. V usage is TRBV24-1 and J usage is TRBJ1-2; 8 bases match TRBD1. CDR1 is KGHDR and CDR2 is SFDVKD in the germline V gene. V gave up 3 bases and J gave up 4 bases; unmatched junction bases: 9. The length of the CDR3 is 16 residues. For the CDR3, the DNA is TGTGCCACCAGTGATCCGCGGACAGGGCAGATCTATGGCTACACCTTC. Translated: CATSDPRTGQIYGYTF.

V is TRBV12-3 or TRBV12-4 and J is TRBJ1-1, with 7 bases matching TRBD1. V was clipped by 6 bases and J by 13 bases; unmatched bases: 14. The CDR3 contains 13 residues. The CDR3 spells CASRLTGALVSFF. The CDR3 coding sequence is TGTGCCAGCAGACTTACAGGGGCCCTAGTTAGTTTCTTT.

This clone was observed a single time. The rearrangement links TRBV27 to TRBJ2-7; D possibly corresponds to TRBD2 (6 bases). Trimming left V 6 bases short and J 1 base short, with 19 bases between. This CDR3 has 16 residues. Germline-derived CDR1 and CDR2 are MNHEY and SMNVEV (reference sequence). Here the CDR3 DNA reads TGTGCCAGCAGCCGGCCCGTCGGGACTCGGTCCTACGAGCAGTACTTC. Protein: CASSRPVGTRSYEQYF.

The chain carries TRBV11-3 and TRBJ2-7; TRBD2 matches 9 bases. The CDR3 totals 16 residues. Germline V gene lookup returns CDR1 SGHNT and CDR2 YENEEA. The J segment lost 5 bases and the V segment lost 1 base, leaving 9 bases of the junction unmatched. CDR3 nucleotides: TGTGCCAGCAGCTTAGGAAGTAGCGGGAGTGGCGACGAGCAGTACTTC. As protein: CASSLGSSGSGDEQYF.

The rearrangement joins TRBV5-4 to TRBJ2-1, with 14 bases that match TRBD2. The germline CDR1 and CDR2 sequences are SGHNT and YYREEE (reference sequence). V dropped 2 bases and J dropped 8; count of bases not matched to a gene: 3. The CDR3 loop spans 15 amino acids. CDR3 protein: CASSLRLAGGDEQFF. Written as DNA, the CDR3 is TGTGCCAGCAGCTTACGACTAGCGGGGGGGGATGAGCAGTTCTTC.

This clone has ten or more counts. V usage is TRBV28 and J usage is TRBJ2-1; possibly TRBD2 for D (6 bases). CDR1 is MDHEN, CDR2 SYDVKM, per germline. The CDR3 is 14 residues long. With 3 bases removed from V and 7 bases from J, the gap between germline ends came to 13 bases. The CDR3 region has the DNA TGTGCCAGCAGTTTGACTAGGGCTGGGAATGAGCAGTTCTTC. Encoded protein: CASSLTRAGNEQFF.

The rearrangement joins TRBV11-3 to TRBJ2-1; D not resolved. This CDR3 contains 13 residues. Germline CDR1 and CDR2: SGHNT and YENEEA. V was cut by 0 bases and J by 10 bases, with 10 bases left in between. The CDR3 sequence is CASSLDGFTEQFF. The DNA for the CDR3 is TGTGCCAGCAGCTTAGACGGTTTCACCGAGCAGTTCTTC.

V is TRBV7-2 and J is TRBJ2-2, with TRBD2 matching over 10 bases. V was clipped by 4 bases and J by 3 bases; unmatched bases: 5. Germline CDR1 and CDR2: SGHTA and FQGNSA. The CDR3 is 16 amino acids. The CDR3 sequence: CASSSGTSAYTGELFF. The CDR3 DNA sequence: TGTGCCAGCAGCTCAGGGACTAGCGCATACACCGGGGAGCTGTTTTTT.

CDR3 loop: CASSFPSGIQYF. CDR3 DNA: TGCGCCAGCAGCTTCCCTAGCGGGATTCAGTACTTC. This chain uses TRBV5-1 with TRBJ2-4; 8 positions agree with TRBD2. The J segment lost 10 bases and the V segment lost 2 bases, leaving 2 bases of the junction unmatched. This CDR3 region has 12 residues. The germline V gene has CDR1 SGHRS and CDR2 YFSETQ.

The chain is built from TRBV5-1 and TRBJ2-1; 8 bases fit TRBD1. Germline loops: CDR1 SGHRS, CDR2 YFSETQ. Trimming removed 2 bases from V and 3 bases from J; junction bases left unmatched: 7. The CDR3 is 16 amino acids. The DNA of the CDR3 is TGCGCCAGCAGCTTTGAACAGGGGGGTATCTACAATGAGCAGTTCTTC. The encoded protein is CASSFEQGGIYNEQFF.

The gene calls are TRBV9 and TRBJ1-5; D may be TRBD1 (5 bases). From germline, CDR1 is SGDLS and CDR2 YYNGEE. V lost 6 bases, J lost 2 bases, and 15 bases lay in between. This CDR3 contains 15 residues. CDR3 DNA sequence: TGTGCCAGCACAGCGACGGGGGAAGGCAATCAGCCCCAGCATTTT. Its protein product is CASTATGEGNQPQHF.

The chain is built from TRBV19 and TRBJ1-4; tentative D call: TRBD1 (5 bases). Germline-derived CDR1 and CDR2 are LNHDA and SQIVND (reference sequence). The CDR3 spans 15 residues. The V and J ends lost 3 bases and 5 bases respectively, with 13 bases between them. The DNA of the CDR3 is TGTGCCAGTAGTATGGATCGACAGACAAATGAAAAACTGTTTTTT. As protein: CASSMDRQTNEKLFF.

V usage is TRBV30 and J usage is TRBJ2-3; 12 nucleotides align to TRBD2. The germline CDR1 and CDR2 sequences are GTSNPN and SVGIG (reference sequence). The CDR3 runs to 14 residues. V trimming: 4 bases; J trimming: 4 bases; junction bases outside the gene matches: 3. CDR3 sequence: CAWKLAGGADTQYF. CDR3 sequence (DNA): TGTGCCTGGAAGCTAGCGGGAGGGGCAGATACGCAGTATTTT.

The V call is TRBV19, the J call TRBJ1-3; 9 bases are a match to TRBD1. Germline trimming cut 1 base from V and 9 bases from J; bases unmatched to any gene: 10. This CDR3 is 16 amino acids long. CDR1 is LNHDA and CDR2 is SQIVND in the germline V gene (reference sequence). The CDR3 DNA is TGTGCCAGTAGTATAGCCTGGGACAGGGTGGCCGGCACCATATATTTT. This encodes CASSIAWDRVAGTIYF.

The chain recombines TRBV5-1 with TRBJ2-3; D is unresolved. This CDR3 contains 12 residues. The ends were cut back, 4 bases at V and 5 bases at J, with 8 bases in the middle. Germline-derived CDR1 and CDR2 are SGHRS and YFSETQ. CDR3: CASSLTQDTQYF. CDR3 nucleotides: TGCGCCAGCAGCCTCACACAAGATACGCAGTATTTT.

V and J are TRBV29-1 and TRBJ2-1; TRBD2 aligns across 9 bases. The CDR3 totals 15 residues. Germline assignment: CDR1 SQVTM and CDR2 ANQGSEA. The ends lost 4 bases at V and 4 bases at J; junction bases unmatched: 8. The CDR3 spells CSVVTSGNVYNEQFF. CDR3 nucleotide sequence: TGCAGCGTTGTGACTAGCGGAAATGTTTACAATGAGCAGTTCTTC.

The chain links TRBV3-1 (or the pseudogene TRBV3-2) to TRBJ1-6; TRBD1 agrees at 9 bases. With V trimmed by 3 bases and J by 6 bases, 6 bases remained unmatched. This CDR3 is 16 amino acids long. Germline CDR1 LGHDT, CDR2 YNNKEL (reference sequence). CDR3 loop: CASSQSPTGGNSPLHF. CDR3 coding DNA: TGTGCCAGCAGCCAGAGCCCGACAGGGGGTAATTCACCCCTCCACTTT.

This chain links TRBV18 with TRBJ1-5; 8 bases are a match to TRBD1. The CDR3 length is 14 residues. Germline CDR1 reads KGHSH; CDR2 reads LQKENI. V dropped 3 bases and J dropped 6; count of bases not matched to a gene: 4. The CDR3 nucleotides read TGTGCCAGCTCACCGCGTGACAGGGGTCAGCCCCAGCATTTT. Translated, it gives CASSPRDRGQPQHF.

This clone was counted once. The chain carries TRBV14 and TRBJ2-5; no clear D gene. This CDR3 has 16 amino acids. The V gene lost 0 bases and the J gene lost 2 bases, with 13 bases spanning the gap. Germline CDR1 and CDR2: SGHDN and FVKESK. CDR3 bases: TGTGCCAGCAGCCAAGATCGAATAGCACCTCAAGAGACCCAGTACTTC. Amino acids: CASSQDRIAPQETQYF.

This clone turned up a few times. Within the sample, other DNA sequences also encode this same CDR3. V usage is TRBV7-9 and J usage is TRBJ2-3, with D possibly being TRBD2 (6 bases). Trimming cost V 1 base and J 1 base, with 9 bases left between them. The CDR3 has 15 residues. Germline V gene sequence: CDR1 SEHNR, CDR2 FQNEAQ (reference sequence). CDR3: CASSLGPSGTDTQYF. As DNA, the CDR3 is TGTGCCAGCAGCTTAGGCCCTAGCGGCACAGATACGCAGTATTTT.